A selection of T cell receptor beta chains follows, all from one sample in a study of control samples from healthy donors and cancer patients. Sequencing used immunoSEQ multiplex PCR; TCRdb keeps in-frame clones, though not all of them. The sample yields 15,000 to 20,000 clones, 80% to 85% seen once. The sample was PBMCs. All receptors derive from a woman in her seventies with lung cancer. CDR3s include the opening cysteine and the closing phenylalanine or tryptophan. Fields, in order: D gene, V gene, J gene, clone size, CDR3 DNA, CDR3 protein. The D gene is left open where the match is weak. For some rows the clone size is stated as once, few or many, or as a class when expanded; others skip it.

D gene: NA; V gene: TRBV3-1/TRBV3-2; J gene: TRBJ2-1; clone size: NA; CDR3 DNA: TGTGCCAGCAGCCTAAATACCCTAGCGAATGAGCAGTTCTTC; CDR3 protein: CASSLNTLANEQFF
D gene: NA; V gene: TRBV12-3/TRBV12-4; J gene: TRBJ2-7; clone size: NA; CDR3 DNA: TGTGCCAGCAGCTTAGGGGTTGAGCAGTACTTC; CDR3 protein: CASSLGVEQYF
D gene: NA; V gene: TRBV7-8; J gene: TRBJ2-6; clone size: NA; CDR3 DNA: TGTGCCAGCAGCGCTCGACAGGTCTCTGGGGCCAACGTCCTGACTTTC; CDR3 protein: CASSARQVSGANVLTF
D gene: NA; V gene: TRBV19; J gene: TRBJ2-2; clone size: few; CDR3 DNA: TGTGCCAGTAGTCTCTTGGGGGGAGGCCCGAACACCGGGGAGCTGTTTTTT; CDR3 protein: CASSLLGGGPNTGELFF
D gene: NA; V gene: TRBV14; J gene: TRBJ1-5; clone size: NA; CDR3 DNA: TGTGCCAGCAGCCAAGATTTGGATCAGCCCCAGCATTTT; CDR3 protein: CASSQDLDQPQHF
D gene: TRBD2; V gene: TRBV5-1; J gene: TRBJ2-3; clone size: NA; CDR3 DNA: TGCGCCAGCAGCTTGCCTAGCGGGAGGTTAGATACGCAGTATTTT; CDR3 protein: CASSLPSGRLDTQYF
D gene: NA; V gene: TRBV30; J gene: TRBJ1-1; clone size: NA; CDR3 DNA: TGTGCCTGCAAACATGACAGAGAACAAGCTTTCTTT; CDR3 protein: CACKHDREQAFF
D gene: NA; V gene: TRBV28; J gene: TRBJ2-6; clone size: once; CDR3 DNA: TGTGCCAGCAGTTGGCCGGGTAGGGAAGCTGGGGCCAACGTCCTGACTTTC; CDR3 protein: CASSWPGREAGANVLTF
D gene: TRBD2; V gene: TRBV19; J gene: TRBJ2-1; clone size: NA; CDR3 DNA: TGTGCCAGTAGGGTCGGACTAGCGGACAACAATGAGCAGTTCTTC; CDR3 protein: CASRVGLADNNEQFF
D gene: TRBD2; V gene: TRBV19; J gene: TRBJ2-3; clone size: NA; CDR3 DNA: TGTGCCAGTAGTATAGGGACTAGCGGGAGCACAGATACGCAGTATTTT; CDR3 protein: CASSIGTSGSTDTQYF
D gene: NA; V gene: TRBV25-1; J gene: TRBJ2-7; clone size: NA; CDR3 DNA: TGTGCCAGCAATGCCAACGGGTTTTACGAGCAGTACTTC; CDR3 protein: CASNANGFYEQYF
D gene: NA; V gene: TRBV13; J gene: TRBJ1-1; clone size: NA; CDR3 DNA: TGTGCCAGCAGCTTAGTGGCGGATGAAGCTTTCTTT; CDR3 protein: CASSLVADEAFF
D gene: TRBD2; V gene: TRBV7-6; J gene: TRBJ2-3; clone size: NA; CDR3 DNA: TGTGCCAGCAGCTTAGTGGCGGGAGGGGCAGATACGCAGTATTTT; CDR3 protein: CASSLVAGGADTQYF
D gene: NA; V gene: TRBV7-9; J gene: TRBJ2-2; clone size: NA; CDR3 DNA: TGTGCCAGCAGCCGGAAGGGGGGTTCCACCGGGGAGCTGTTTTTT; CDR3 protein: CASSRKGGSTGELFF
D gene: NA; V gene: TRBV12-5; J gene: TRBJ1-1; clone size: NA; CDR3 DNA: TGTGCTAGTGGTTTGGTAGGATCAGGGGCGAAAGCTTTCTTT; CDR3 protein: CASGLVGSGAKAFF
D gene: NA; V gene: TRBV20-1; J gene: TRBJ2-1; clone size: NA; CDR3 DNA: TGCAGTGCAGGGCGAACGGCTACTGAGTTCTTC; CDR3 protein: CSAGRTATEFF
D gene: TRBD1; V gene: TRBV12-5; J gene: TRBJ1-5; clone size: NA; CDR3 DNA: TGTGCTAGTGGTTACAAAATTGGGACAGACAATCAGCCCCAGCATTTT; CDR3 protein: CASGYKIGTDNQPQHF
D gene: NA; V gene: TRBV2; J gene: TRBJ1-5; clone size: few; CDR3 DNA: TGTGCCAGCATAGGGGATAGCAATCAGCCCCAGCATTTT; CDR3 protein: CASIGDSNQPQHF
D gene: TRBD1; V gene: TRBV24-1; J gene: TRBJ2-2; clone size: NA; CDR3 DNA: TGTGCCACCAGTGACCCGAGGACAGGGTATAACGGGGAGCTGTTTTTT; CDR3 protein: CATSDPRTGYNGELFF
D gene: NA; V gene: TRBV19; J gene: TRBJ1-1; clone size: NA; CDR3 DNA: TGTGCCAGTAAGTTCCACGACCGGACAGAAGCTTTCTTT; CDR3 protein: CASKFHDRTEAFF
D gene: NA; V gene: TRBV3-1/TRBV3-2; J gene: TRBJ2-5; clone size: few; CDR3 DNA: TGTGCCAGCAGTAAAGAGACCCAGTACTTC; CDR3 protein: CASSKETQYF
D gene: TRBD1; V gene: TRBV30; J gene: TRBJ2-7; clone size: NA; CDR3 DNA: TGTGCCGGACAGGGGGCAAATCAACCAGGGAGGCAGTACTTC; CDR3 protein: CAGQGANQPGRQYF
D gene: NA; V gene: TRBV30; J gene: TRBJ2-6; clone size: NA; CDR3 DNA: TGTGCCTGGAAAAGGGGGCGGGATGGGGCCAACGTCCTGACTTTC; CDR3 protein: CAWKRGRDGANVLTF
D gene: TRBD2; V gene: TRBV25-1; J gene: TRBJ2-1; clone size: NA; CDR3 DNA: TGTGCCAGCAGTGAAATGGGTAGCGGGCCATACAATGAGCAGTTCTTC; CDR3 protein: CASSEMGSGPYNEQFF
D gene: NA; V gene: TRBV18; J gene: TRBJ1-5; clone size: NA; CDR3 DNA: TGTGCCAGCTCACCGAGTAATCAGCCCCAGCATTTT; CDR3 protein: CASSPSNQPQHF
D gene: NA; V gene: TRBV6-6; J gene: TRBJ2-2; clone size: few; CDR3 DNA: TGTGCCAGCAGTTCCGACACGACCGCGAACACCGGGGAGCTGTTTTTT; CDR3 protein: CASSSDTTANTGELFF
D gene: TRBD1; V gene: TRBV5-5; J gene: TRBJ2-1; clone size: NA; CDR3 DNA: TGTGCCAGCAGCGCCGGGACAGACCATTACAATGAGCAGTTCTTC; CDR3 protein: CASSAGTDHYNEQFF
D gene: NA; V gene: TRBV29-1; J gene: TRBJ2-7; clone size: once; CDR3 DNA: TGCAGCGTTGTCCCAGCAGGGGCGTCCGACGAGCAGTACTTC; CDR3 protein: CSVVPAGASDEQYF
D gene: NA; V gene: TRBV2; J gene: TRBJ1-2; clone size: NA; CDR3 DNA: TGTGCCAGCAGTGAAGTCCGGGATGGCTACACCTTC; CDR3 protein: CASSEVRDGYTF
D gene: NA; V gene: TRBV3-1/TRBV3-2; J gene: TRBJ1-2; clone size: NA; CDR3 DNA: TGTGCCAGCAGCCCCCCCGGGGAGACCTATGGCTACACCTTC; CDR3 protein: CASSPPGETYGYTF
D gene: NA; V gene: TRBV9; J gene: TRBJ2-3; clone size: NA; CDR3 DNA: TGTGCCAGCAGCGTACAAGGGCGTTCCACAGATACGCAGTATTTT; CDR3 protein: CASSVQGRSTDTQYF
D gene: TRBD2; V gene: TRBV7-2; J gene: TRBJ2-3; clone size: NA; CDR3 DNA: TGTGCCAGCAGCTTAGCCCTGGATAGCGGGGACACAGATACGCAGTATTTT; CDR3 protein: CASSLALDSGDTDTQYF
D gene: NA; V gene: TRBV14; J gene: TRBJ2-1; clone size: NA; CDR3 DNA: TGTGCCAGCAGCCTCCCAGGGGCGGGAAAGCAGTTCTTC; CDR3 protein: CASSLPGAGKQFF
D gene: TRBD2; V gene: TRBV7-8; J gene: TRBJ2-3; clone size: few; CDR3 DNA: TGTGCCAGCAGCTTAGGGCGGGAGCAAGATACGCAGTATTTT; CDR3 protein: CASSLGREQDTQYF
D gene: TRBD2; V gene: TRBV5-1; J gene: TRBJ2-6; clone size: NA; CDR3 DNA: TGCGCCAGCAGCTTTCGTGGGACTACCCCTGCACACTCTGGGGCCAACGTCCTGACTTTC; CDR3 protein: CASSFRGTTPAHSGANVLTF
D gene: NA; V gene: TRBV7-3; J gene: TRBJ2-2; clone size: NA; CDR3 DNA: TGTGCCAGCAGCCCTACCCGGGACACCGGGGAGCTGTTTTTT; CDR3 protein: CASSPTRDTGELFF
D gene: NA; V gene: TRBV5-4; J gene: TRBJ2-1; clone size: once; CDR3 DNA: TGTGCCAGCAGCTGGGATTTCCGGGACTTGCCCACCAATGAGCAGTTCTTC; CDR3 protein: CASSWDFRDLPTNEQFF
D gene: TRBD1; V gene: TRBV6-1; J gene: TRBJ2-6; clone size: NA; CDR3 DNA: TGTGCCAGCAGTGATGCGGGACAGGGACCCTCTGGGGCCAACGTCCTGACTTTC; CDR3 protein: CASSDAGQGPSGANVLTF
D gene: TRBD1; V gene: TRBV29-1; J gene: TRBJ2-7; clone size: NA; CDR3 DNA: TGCAGCGTACCGGGACAGCTCTACGAGCAGTACTTC; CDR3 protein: CSVPGQLYEQYF
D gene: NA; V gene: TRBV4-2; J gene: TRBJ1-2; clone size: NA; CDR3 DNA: TGTGCCAGCAGCCAAGAGCGGGCCGCCTACGATGGCTACACCTTC; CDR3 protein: CASSQERAAYDGYTF
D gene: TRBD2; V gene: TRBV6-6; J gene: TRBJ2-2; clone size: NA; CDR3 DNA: TGTGCCAGCAGCCGACTAGCCGAGAACACCGGGGAGCTGTTTTTT; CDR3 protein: CASSRLAENTGELFF
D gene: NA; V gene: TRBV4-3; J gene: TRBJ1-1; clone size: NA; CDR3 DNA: TGCGCCAGCAGCCAAAAATGGGTGAACACTGAAGCTTTCTTT; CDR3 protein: CASSQKWVNTEAFF
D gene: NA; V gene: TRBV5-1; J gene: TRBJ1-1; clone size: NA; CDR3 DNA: TGCGCCAGCAGCTTGGACACGCTGGGTTTTGGGACTGAAGCTTTCTTT; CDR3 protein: CASSLDTLGFGTEAFF
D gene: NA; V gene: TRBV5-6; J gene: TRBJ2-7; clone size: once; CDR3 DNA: TGTGCCAGCAGCACCCAACGAGGGTTTTCGTCCGAGCAGTACTTC; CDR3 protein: CASSTQRGFSSEQYF
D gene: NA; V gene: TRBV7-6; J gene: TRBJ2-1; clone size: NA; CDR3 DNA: TGTGCCAGCAGCTTAATTAGTGCGTTCTCCTACAATGAGCAGTTCTTC; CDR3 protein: CASSLISAFSYNEQFF
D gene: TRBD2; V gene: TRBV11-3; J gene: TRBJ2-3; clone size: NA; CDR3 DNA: TGTGCCAGCACCCCCGGGCGCGGGAGGGGGGAAGATACGCAGTATTTT; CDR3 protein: CASTPGRGRGEDTQYF
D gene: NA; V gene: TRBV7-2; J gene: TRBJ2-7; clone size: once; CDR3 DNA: TGTGCCAGCAGCTTAGAAAGGGACACTCCGGCGGGCGAGCAGTACTTC; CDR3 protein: CASSLERDTPAGEQYF
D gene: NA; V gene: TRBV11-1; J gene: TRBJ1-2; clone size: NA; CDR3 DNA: TGTGCCAGCAGCTTCGGAGGGAATGGCTACACCTTC; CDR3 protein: CASSFGGNGYTF
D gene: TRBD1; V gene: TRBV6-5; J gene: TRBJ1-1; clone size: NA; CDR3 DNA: TGTGCCAGCGAAACCCCGAGACAGGGGAACACTGAAGCTTTCTTT; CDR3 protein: CASETPRQGNTEAFF